What follows are 18 T cell receptor beta chains derived from one specimen sequenced in a study of Ad26.COV2.S vaccination and SARS-CoV-2 variants. Measured with immunoSEQ multiplex PCR; TCRdb has only the in-frame clones, and not every one. In the table there are about 420,000 clones, around 89% of which are singletons. Treatment indicated: some 20 received Ad26.COV2.S at low or high dose, single or two shots; roughly five received placebo; per-sample allocation not given. The samples date from day 63 after the first vaccine or placebo injection. This specimen was peripheral blood, taken in a trial of Ad26.COV2.S vaccine versus placebo. The receptors shown here come from a person between 18 and 60 years old who received the Ad26.COV2.S COVID-19 vaccine or a placebo.

V is TRBV4-3 and J is TRBJ2-7; no clear D gene. Germline CDR1 and CDR2: LGHNA and YSLEER. The CDR3 is 14 residues long. Trimming stripped 1 base from V and 6 bases from J, with 13 bases between. This chain's CDR3 is CASSQVLGSTEQYF. In DNA, the CDR3 is TGCGCCAGCAGCCAAGTGCTGGGGTCCACCGAGCAGTACTTC.

This rearrangement joins TRBV6-2 or TRBV6-3 to TRBJ1-5; possibly TRBD1 for D (6 bases). This CDR3 comprises 15 residues. Germline loops: CDR1 MNHEY, CDR2 SVGEGT. V lost 6 bases, J lost 2 bases, and 14 bases lay in between. For the CDR3, the DNA is TGTGCCAGCAGCCGCCCTGGGGGCGGCAATCAGCCCCAGCATTTT. Its translation: CASSRPGGGNQPQHF.

The chain couples TRBV6-5 to TRBJ2-7, with 9 bases matching TRBD1. With V trimmed by 6 bases and J by 2 bases, 8 bases remained unmatched. The CDR3 is made up of 15 amino acids. Germline values: CDR1 MNHEY, CDR2 SVGAGI. The DNA for the CDR3 is TGTGCCAGCAGACAACCGGGACAGGGAGCCTACGAGCAGTACTTC. It translates to CASRQPGQGAYEQYF.

V and J are TRBV6-2 or TRBV6-3 and TRBJ2-7; D unclear. The V gene's germline CDR1 is MNHEY and CDR2 SVGEGT. V was shortened by 0 bases and J by 6 bases, with 9 bases between the two germline ends. The CDR3 is made up of 13 amino acids. CDR3 amino acids: CASSYSIPGEQYF. The CDR3 DNA follows: TGTGCCAGCAGTTACTCGATTCCGGGCGAGCAGTACTTC.

The CDR3 loop reads CSVEENTNYGYTF. The CDR3 bases are TGCAGCGTTGAAGAGAATACTAACTATGGCTACACCTTC. The chain couples TRBV29-1 to TRBJ1-2, with D unclear. V was pared by 0 bases and J by 0 bases, with 5 bases between. Germline CDR1 reads SQVTM; CDR2 reads ANQGSEA. The CDR3 contains 13 residues.

The chain is built from TRBV14 and TRBJ2-1; D unclear. This CDR3 has 13 residues. V was cut by 5 bases and J by 4 bases, with 9 bases left in between. Germline CDR1 is SGHDN and CDR2 is FVKESK. CDR3 sequence: CASSSVPYNEQFF. The CDR3 DNA is TGTGCCAGCAGCTCGGTCCCGTACAATGAGCAGTTCTTC.

This rearrangement joins TRBV30 to TRBJ2-2, with 11 bases matching TRBD1. The CDR3 loop spans 13 amino acids. The trim removed 5 bases at V and 4 bases at J, leaving 0 bases unmatched. The germline gives CDR1 GTSNPN, CDR2 SVGIG (reference sequence). The CDR3 sequence is CAWGTGGTGELFF. The CDR3 DNA follows: TGTGCCTGGGGGACAGGGGGCACCGGGGAGCTGTTTTTT.

The chain couples TRBV7-2 to TRBJ1-4; D not certain. The CDR3 sequence is 14 residues long. Trimming shortened V by 1 base and J by 10 bases, and 13 bases separated the two germline ends. Germline V CDR1 and CDR2: SGHTA, FQGNSA. CDR3 DNA: TGTGCCAGCAGCTTAGGCGGCCCGACGGGAAAACTGTTTTTT. Translating gives CASSLGGPTGKLFF.

This sequence joins TRBV9 and TRBJ2-5; a weak D match, TRBD1 (6 bases). The CDR3 length is 15 residues. The V gene lost 4 bases and the J gene lost 4 bases, with 17 bases spanning the gap. Germline CDR1 is SGDLS and CDR2 is YYNGEE. Written as DNA, the CDR3 is TGTGCCAGCAGCAGAATCAGGGAAGGGGGAGAGACCCAGTACTTC. Translated: CASSRIREGGETQYF.

This clone has just one count. This chain links TRBV19 with TRBJ1-4; D is ambiguous. The germline V gene encodes CDR1 LNHDA and CDR2 SQIVND (reference sequence). With 4 bases removed from V and 6 bases from J, the gap between germline ends came to 18 bases. The CDR3 has 16 amino acids. CDR3 nucleotide sequence: TGTGCCAGTAGTACCGACAATGAAGGGTGGGATGAAAAACTGTTTTTT. Its translation is CASSTDNEGWDEKLFF.

This clone has a single count. V usage is TRBV27 and J usage is TRBJ1-5, with D maybe TRBD1 (6 bases). Germline V gene lookup returns CDR1 MNHEY and CDR2 SMNVEV (reference sequence). Trimming stripped 2 bases from V and 2 bases from J, with 13 bases between. CDR3 length equals 16 residues. The chain's CDR3 is CASSLSPGEGNQPQHF. CDR3 bases: TGTGCCAGCAGTTTAAGCCCAGGGGAGGGCAATCAGCCCCAGCATTTT.

The chain links TRBV15 to TRBJ1-1, with 9 positions matching TRBD1. CDR3 length: 14 amino acids. Germline-derived CDR1 and CDR2 are LNHNV and YYDKDF (reference sequence). Unmatched junction bases numbered 3, after V lost 6 bases and J lost 1 base. CDR3 coding DNA: TGTGCCACCAGTCCGGGACAGGGGAACACTGAAGCTTTCTTT. It translates to CATSPGQGNTEAFF.

The chain has TRBV5-1 and TRBJ2-7; tentatively, D is TRBD1 (6 bases). The CDR3 is made up of 14 amino acids. V shed 4 bases and J shed 2 bases, with 13 bases lying between them. CDR1 SGHRS and CDR2 YFSETQ come from the germline V gene. The CDR3 region is CASSSRTVPYEQYF. Here the CDR3 DNA reads TGCGCCAGCAGCAGCAGGACAGTCCCCTACGAGCAGTACTTC.

The chain couples TRBV5-1 to TRBJ2-1; 9 nucleotides match TRBD1. CDR1 and CDR2 from the germline V gene are SGHRS and YFSETQ. The junction had 10 bases not matched to a gene; V was cut back by 4 bases and J by 8 bases. This CDR3 contains 15 residues. This CDR3 is CASSVTGTGIDEQFF. The CDR3 DNA sequence: TGCGCCAGCAGCGTAACCGGGACAGGGATAGATGAGCAGTTCTTC.

The chain links TRBV27 to TRBJ2-7; TRBD1 matches 9 bases. CDR3 length: 17 amino acids. Germline V gene data show CDR1 as MNHEY and CDR2 as SMNVEV (reference sequence). V lost 2 bases, J lost 6 bases, and 14 bases stayed unmatched. The CDR3 nucleotides are TGTGCCAGCAGTTTAGTAGCCGGGACAGGGAGTCGGGGCGAGCAGTACTTC. Protein sequence: CASSLVAGTGSRGEQYF.

The chain couples TRBV6-5 to TRBJ2-2; a weak D match, TRBD1 (5 bases). Germline V gene data show CDR1 as MNHEY and CDR2 as SVGAGI. V was cut by 6 bases and J by 6 bases, with 17 bases left in between. CDR3 length equals 15 residues. As DNA, the CDR3 is TGTGCCAGCAGCCCCCTCCCTGCAGGGTCCGGGGAGCTGTTTTTT. Translated, it gives CASSPLPAGSGELFF.

The rearrangement joins TRBV25-1 to TRBJ1-6; D is undetermined. CDR1 is MGHDK, CDR2 SYGVNS, per germline. The length of the CDR3 is 12 residues. The germline V and J ends were trimmed by 6 bases and 9 bases, with 9 bases remaining between them. This chain's CDR3 is CASRASGSPLHF. Here the CDR3 DNA reads TGTGCCAGCAGGGCCTCGGGTTCACCCCTCCACTTT.

The V gene is TRBV7-2, the J gene TRBJ2-1, with 10 bases fitting TRBD2. Germline loops: CDR1 SGHTA, CDR2 FQGNSA. This CDR3 has 15 residues. V dropped 6 bases and J dropped 0; count of bases not matched to a gene: 2. CDR3 DNA: TGTGCCAGCAGAGAGCGGGGGGGCTCCTACAATGAGCAGTTCTTC. Translated: CASRERGGSYNEQFF.